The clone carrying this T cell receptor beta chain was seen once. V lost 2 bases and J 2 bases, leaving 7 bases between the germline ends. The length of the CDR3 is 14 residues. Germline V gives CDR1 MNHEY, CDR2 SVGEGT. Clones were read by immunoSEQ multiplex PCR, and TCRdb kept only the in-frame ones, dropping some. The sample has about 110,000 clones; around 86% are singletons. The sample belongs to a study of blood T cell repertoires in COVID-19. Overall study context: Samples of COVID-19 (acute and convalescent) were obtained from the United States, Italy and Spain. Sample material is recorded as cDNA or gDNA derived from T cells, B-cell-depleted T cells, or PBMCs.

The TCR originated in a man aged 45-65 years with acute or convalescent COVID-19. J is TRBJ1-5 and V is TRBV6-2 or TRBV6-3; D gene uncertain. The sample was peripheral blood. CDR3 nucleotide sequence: TGTGCCAGCAGTTACGAGGAGGGCAATCAGCCCCAGCATTTT. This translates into CASSYEEGNQPQHF.